This T cell receptor (beta chain) was identified during a study of OX40 agonist ivuxolimab in advanced cancers. V dropped 4 bases and J dropped 4 bases, with 15 bases sitting between them. Germline CDR1 reads SGHRS; CDR2 reads YFSETQ. The CDR3 is 14 residues long. Clones were sequenced by immunoSEQ multiplex PCR, and TCRdb holds only the in-frame ones, with some missing. Of tens of thousands of clones listed, roughly 87% are singletons. The source is an adult with an advanced solid tumor such as melanoma, head and neck, liver or kidney cancer. This specimen was CD4+ or CD8+ T cells sorted from blood, taken in a trial of the OX40 agonist ivuxolimab. The V call is TRBV5-1, the J call TRBJ2-7; D unresolved. The CDR3 loop reads CASSPTTTPYEQYF. The CDR3 DNA sequence: TGCGCCAGCAGCCCGACGACAACCCCTTACGAGCAGTACTTC.